There are a few counts of the clone carrying this TCR beta chain. The antigen is unknown. The table came from immunoSEQ multiplex PCR; TCRdb's copy has only in-frame clones and leaves some out. The table has approximately 300,000 clones, around 93% seen once; the top ten hold less than 0.65%. The data originate from a study of T cell responses to AZD1222 COVID-19 vaccine. Findings and limits, study-wide: Regions 160-218 and 743-854 held dominance among vaccine-associated CD4 TCRs, which spanned spike. Only after the peak T cell response were repertoires sampled. The number of AZD1222 recipients seropositive at baseline was only five to seven.

Trimming cost V 0 bases and J 1 base; bases outside gene matches: 6. In germline, CDR1 is MRHNA, CDR2 SNTAGT. This CDR3 contains 17 residues. This receptor was identified in an adult who received the AZD1222 COVID-19 vaccine. The genes are TRBV6-4 and TRBJ2-3; 8 nucleotides agree with TRBD2. The sequences come from peripheral blood, collected 28 days after the second AZD1222 dose. CDR3 protein: CASSDSASGSGTDTQYF. CDR3 bases: TGTGCCAGCAGTGACTCGGCGAGCGGGAGTGGCACAGATACGCAGTATTTT.